Detailed here is one T cell receptor beta chain. What this receptor recognizes is not known. It has no much larger one-base neighbor in the sample; base qualities were not kept. These data belong to a study of cytomegalovirus exposure and HLA in healthy donors (dated by TCRdb to 2017 to 2019). Concerning the study at large: According to an earlier analysis of several hundred of the donors, about 179 million T cells yielded approximately 120 million unique TCR beta sequences and approximately 300 Gb of sequence data. The T cell repertoires of 670 or so subjects were profiled by immunosequencing and related to cytomegalovirus serostatus. A later genetic analysis used genome-wide SNP genotypes for about 65% of the 666 donors, treating that subset as a discovery cohort. The number of donors typed differed by locus, with roughly 629-640 for A, B, C, DRB1 and DQB1, 522 for DQA1, approximately 570 for DPA1, and some 470 for DPB1. A later analysis re-examined previously published TCR beta repertoires from roughly 650 donors and added high-resolution HLA genotyping to investigate patterns of TCR occurrence. About 300 gigabases of sequencing data and around 90 million unique TCR sequences made up an early release that covered roughly 670 HLA-typed donors. High-throughput TCR immunosequencing, statistical association of individual TCRs with disease status, and machine learning were combined to predict cytomegalovirus infection status. To decide whether each TCR beta V gene segment behaved as functional or pseudogenic, an earlier analysis of approximately 620 of the donors relied on high-throughput TCR beta sequencing. Class I and class II HLA loci were covered by the typing at four-digit resolution. Donor age, sex, ethnicity and CMV serostatus were collected together with the repertoire data. Roughly 5 DR-DQ haplotypes were handled as single units for association and clustering because linkage in the cohort was strong. In addition to the first cohort of 666 subjects, a separate validation cohort of approximately 130 different subjects was used. The later analysis used no new phenotypic data to find candidate immune exposures, relying instead on TCR beta sequences and their occurrence across donors. Across roughly 420 genotyped donors of the cohort, an average of about 240,000 unique TCR beta nucleotide sequences per donor were sequenced, and about a sixth of those sequences were non-productive. The study aimed to test whether cataloging public T cell receptors could reveal signatures of past pathogen exposure. The genetic ancestry cluster associated with self-reported Caucasian donors included around 76% of the roughly 360 genotyped donors. All discovery cohort repertoires had been generated using a single sequencing platform. Broader findings and caveats from the paper: In both the original and validation cohorts, the classifier was reported to diagnose cytomegalovirus status with high specificity and sensitivity. This cohort had only TCR beta chains sequenced, and the lack of alpha or paired-chain data limited which features could be detected. Assigning TCR associations to individual alleles was difficult when HLA alleles, especially DR and DQ, strongly co-occurred. In a later analysis, HLA-associated TCR beta chains showed more clonal expansion and lower generation probabilities than non-associated chains that were equally common. The authors suggested that the approach could potentially be generalized to other disease states and immunological phenotypes. A later analysis found that most CMV-associated TCR beta chains appeared HLA-restricted, with HLA associations seemingly driven largely by CMV exposure. A group of highly shared sequence variants was considered likely to be a technical artifact of the sequencing pipeline. Linkage disequilibrium might explain the correlated functional status among segregating V segments, but an unknown experimental factor could not be excluded. In vitro tests confirmed that a few of the cytomegalovirus-associated TCR beta chains recognize cytomegalovirus antigens. Some IMGT-functional V segments, including TRBV6-2 and TRBV6-3, could not be distinguished by the 87-base-pair reads and were therefore excluded. The study gave a list of some 150 TCR beta chains associated with cytomegalovirus. While some public TCRs were present in many individuals, most TCR sequences turned up only very rarely across donors. In a later analysis, around 17,000 TCR beta sequences were associated with specific HLA alleles at a false discovery rate of 0.05. Over 15 rarely observed V segments, including chromosome 9 orphons, were excluded from the earlier analysis of some 590 of the donors because counts were too low. CMV serostatus was the only immune exposure information available for the cohort. The presence/absence analyses assumed that sequencing depth was roughly uniform across donors, and that assumption may not be true. According to a later genetic analysis, donors in an Asian-associated ancestry cluster had fewer N-insertions in productive TCRs than the approximately 700-donor mean. Because HLA typing was missing for some donors at each locus, association tests included only the typed subset. A later analysis reported that several top co-occurrence clusters appeared linked to parvovirus B19, influenza, CMV and Epstein-Barr virus. According to a later analysis, TCR association rates differed among HLA loci, with DRB1 alleles showing the most associated TCRs and HLA-C alleles showing the fewest. A further reported finding was that TCR beta sequences accurately predicted the HLA-A and HLA-B alleles for most subjects in the first cohort. In a later genetic analysis, a missense DCLRE1C variant was associated with V-gene and J-gene trimming of TCR beta chains, and the association was replicated in an independent cohort. Broadly in line with IMGT annotations, most TCR beta V segments showed up in productive rearrangements about 90% or about 30% of the time in an earlier analysis of under 700 of the donors.

Receptors were amplified or captured by the immunoSEQ multiplex PCR assay. The multiplex PCR relied on a mix of 60 forward primers for TCR Vbeta segments and 13 reverse primers for TCR Jbeta segments. Amplification of the CDR3 region of rearranged TCR beta genes was performed with a multiplex PCR assay on genomic DNA. The Illumina HiSeq System was used to sequence the amplified TCR beta libraries as 87-base-pair reads. In the original analysis: A later analysis tallied tens of millions of unique TCR beta chains across the 600 to 700 repertoires, and approximately 12 million of those chains were shared by two or more donors. A nearest-neighbor algorithm error-corrected the raw reads and collapsed the reads into unique sequences, merging closely related sequences to remove PCR and sequencing errors. V, D and J gene segments were assigned by aligning CDR3 sequences to IMGT reference sequences. For a sequence to be retained, at least a six-nucleotide match to both a V gene segment and a J gene segment was required. A rearrangement counted as productive if the CDR3 had no stop codons and remained in frame with V and J, and every other rearrangement counted as non-productive. CDR3 was defined according to IMGT convention as the region running from the second conserved V-encoded cysteine to the conserved J-encoded phenylalanine. Sequences without an unambiguous match to a single V gene segment were excluded from the earlier analysis of several hundred of the donors. In an earlier analysis of some 590 of the donors, a V segment was called functional when productive rearrangements were above 56.7%, and segregating when the standard deviation between donors exceeded 5%. A statistical classification framework was developed to diagnose cytomegalovirus status using the catalog of TCR beta chain sequences. In a later analysis, TCR nucleotide sequences were compared against IMGT/GENE-DB human TR gene sequences so that V and J genes could be assigned. Using the TCRdist pipeline, a later analysis assigned CDR3 sequences along with most-parsimonious VDJ recombination scenarios. A later analysis defined each TCR beta chain by its CDR3 amino acid sequence plus V-gene family, and excluded reads lacking a unique V-gene family. In a later analysis, fewer than 600 highly shared, low-generation-probability nucleotide sequences were removed to address suspected cross-contamination and a sequencing artifact. For each public chain, a later analysis derived a clonal expansion index from normalized ranks of inferred template counts within each repertoire. Generation probabilities in a later analysis came from a VDJ recombination model fitted to out-of-frame rearrangements, and those results were checked against IGoR. Hypergeometric tests were used in a later analysis to score TCR-TCR, TCR-HLA and TCR-CMV co-occurrence, with a repertoire-size bias correction applied to the TCR pairs. False discovery rates were estimated in a later analysis by permuting HLA or CMV assignments 20 times. A later analysis grouped co-occurring TCRs with DBSCAN, adding TCRdist sequence similarity when clustering within HLA-allele-positive subsets. Co-occurrence clustering excluded repertoires with fewer than 30,000 or more than 120,000 public chains, plus five with anomalous nucleotide sharing. TCRdb provides this immuneACCESS table in a form limited to in-frame rearrangements. Some clones are lacking; in checked studies, under half of them reflect an unresolved V gene, and why the rest are absent is not known. Clonal size and the V and J genes are those of that table, whereas D and trimming came from the DNA. The sample table contains 150,000 to 200,000 clones; only one count was recorded for around 85% of them. The leading ten clones occupy 1.3% of the sample.

Trimming removed 4 bases from V and 6 bases from J, leaving 9 bases between the germline ends. The CDR3, from cysteine to phenylalanine, totals 13 residues. The CDR3 DNA has 39 bases and is translated from base 1. The germline V gene yields SNHLY for CDR1 and FYNNEI for CDR2. The cohort consisted of hundreds of healthy bone marrow donors. At the time of sampling, every cohort member was nominally healthy, though immune exposures that went unrecorded were likely present. The donor tested CMV seropositive, placing the donor among the roughly 300 seropositive members of the cohort. A peripheral blood sample was collected from each donor, and TCR beta sequencing was performed on peripheral blood mononuclear cells. The Qiagen DNeasy Blood Extraction Kit was used to extract genomic DNA from the blood cell samples.

This clonotype was obtained from a man in his forties or fifties in good health and CMV-seropositive. The chain was built from TRBV2 and TRBJ2-2; a tentative D match to TRBD2 spans 6 bases. The sequencing input was PBMCs. The CDR3 reads CASSGRRAGELFF. The nucleotides read TGTGCCAGCAGTGGAAGGAGGGCCGGGGAGCTGTTTTTT.